The rows below give T cell receptor beta chains drawn from one sample of a study of control samples from healthy donors and cancer patients. Sequencing was performed with immunoSEQ multiplex PCR; in TCRdb, only in-frame clones are kept and a portion is missing. The data hold tens of thousands of clones, with roughly 93% observed a single time. Sample: PBMCs. The receptors derive from a woman aged 40 to 55 with lung cancer. CDR3s leave out the opening cysteine and the closing phenylalanine or tryptophan. Part of the rows lack a size; the others show once, few, many or a class for expanded clones.

j_call v_call clone_size cdr3_aa
TRBJ2-3 TRBV2 . ASSFQGPGVGDTQY
TRBJ1-1 TRBV2 once ASSDGDRGAF
TRBJ2-1 TRBV15 . ATSNLTGGRDNEQF
TRBJ2-5 TRBV2 once ASRRESETQY
TRBJ2-3 TRBV5-1 . ASSFGQGFTDTQY
TRBJ2-5 TRBV12-5 . ASADWETQY
TRBJ2-1 TRBV27 . ASSPFRPNLYNEQF
TRBJ1-2 TRBV12-3/TRBV12-4 . ASSLALYGYT
TRBJ1-6 TRBV6-1 . ASSEPGQINSPLH
TRBJ2-1 TRBV4-2 . ASSQSVDTGDNEQF
TRBJ2-3 TRBV19 . ASSKLGPGRSRAGGRTQY
TRBJ1-5 TRBV30 . AWSGAKDQPQH
TRBJ1-2 TRBV30 . AWGLGADGYT
TRBJ1-5 TRBV2 . ASKAGNQPQH
TRBJ1-4 TRBV5-1 . ASSSGTGIEKLF
TRBJ2-1 TRBV19 . ASSPATGLSYNEQF
TRBJ1-4 TRBV5-1 . ASQVMPTNEKLF
TRBJ2-1 TRBV27 . ASSATTRLPSEQF
TRBJ1-2 TRBV7-9 . ASSFSDGYT
TRBJ1-2 TRBV7-2 . ASSLAASGGGGYA
TRBJ2-3 TRBV13 . ASSSPTGADTQY
TRBJ1-5 TRBV11-3 . ASSLGFRGRTQPNQPQH
TRBJ2-7 TRBV7-9 . ASSSSVQGAFLFKY
TRBJ1-3 TRBV4-1 . ASSQVRGQSGNTIY
TRBJ1-5 TRBV5-1 . ASSFGLDGNQPQH
TRBJ1-4 TRBV13 . ASKGATNEKLF
TRBJ1-4 TRBV24-1 . ATEDRGGKKLF
TRBJ1-2 TRBV6-6 . AIAGAANYGYT
TRBJ1-2 TRBV13 . ASSLMRQGDGYT
TRBJ1-1 TRBV5-1 . ASSLGPGILNTEAF
TRBJ1-2 TRBV5-5 . ASSQGVDYGYT
TRBJ1-1 TRBV5-3 . ARSLAAECMNTEAF
TRBJ2-2 TRBV7-8 . ASSYPGLGGDRELF
TRBJ1-1 TRBV12-3/TRBV12-4 . ASTTREGTEAF
TRBJ2-3 TRBV5-1 . ASSFHPGQITDTQY
TRBJ1-5 TRBV9 . ASSEGGQGSYQPQH
TRBJ2-1 TRBV18 . ASSLSGPIYNEQF
TRBJ2-2 TRBV7-6 . ASSFGGTGELF
TRBJ2-7 TRBV19 . ASSDRKIYEQY
TRBJ2-3 TRBV10-1 . ASRSGDTDTQY
TRBJ2-7 TRBV6-6 once ASSRRGIREQY
TRBJ2-4 TRBV10-2 . ASSESVGWGLEDIQY
TRBJ2-7 TRBV6-5 . ASSTGVTYEQY
TRBJ2-5 TRBV28 . ASSSRGQETQY
TRBJ1-1 TRBV6-5 once ASDSGWNTEAF
TRBJ2-1 TRBV30 . AWSVQGGPLVSEQF
TRBJ2-3 TRBV11-2 . ASSLDTQY
TRBJ2-2 TRBV7-6 . ASSLKRGGPSDTGELF